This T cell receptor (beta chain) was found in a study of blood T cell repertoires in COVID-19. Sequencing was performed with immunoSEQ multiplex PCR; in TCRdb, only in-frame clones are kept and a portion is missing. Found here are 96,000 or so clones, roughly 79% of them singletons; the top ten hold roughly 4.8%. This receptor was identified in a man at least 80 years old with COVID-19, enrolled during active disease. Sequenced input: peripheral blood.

The DNA of the CDR3 is TGTGCCAGCAGCTCAAGACCTCAGGGCCGGAATGAGCAGTTCTTC. Protein sequence: CASSSRPQGRNEQFF. The chain joins TRBV3-1 (or the pseudogene TRBV3-2) to TRBJ2-1, with D tentatively TRBD1 (5 bases). CDR1 LGHDT and CDR2 YNNKEL come from the germline V gene (reference sequence). This CDR3 spans 15 amino acids. V was trimmed by 5 bases and J by 7 bases, leaving 18 bases between them.